This T cell receptor beta chain originates from a study of shared clonotypes between healthy human individuals. Findings and caveats of the study: Sample collection involved blood only; tissue repertoires are likely different. Genetic and exposure-history diversity was limited by the small donor number.

Germline V lookup: CDR1 KGHSH, CDR2 LQKENI. The length of the CDR3 is 17 residues. J was trimmed by 2 bases and V by 1 base; bases with no gene match: 10. A note on this clone: Antigen unknown.

The repertoire was sequenced with immunoSEQ multiplex PCR; TCRdb's copy has only in-frame clones and lacks some. Of some 900,000 clones listed, more than 75% were seen once; the top ten hold roughly 1.5%. The TCR comes from a man between 18 and 29 years old in good health. The sample comprised memory CD4+ T cells sorted from blood. Subset given: CD45RA-negative fraction. This rearrangement joins TRBV18 to TRBJ2-7; 8 nucleotides match TRBD1. The CDR3 protein is CASSPRSLGQGAYEQYF. The CDR3 nucleotides are TGTGCCAGCTCACCACGATCTCTCGGACAGGGTGCCTACGAGCAGTACTTC.